Below, one T cell receptor (beta chain) is given with its context. What it binds is not known. Donors had nominal health at sampling but likely had unrecorded immune exposures. The CDR3 loop spans 15 amino acids. In germline, CDR1 is SGHTA, CDR2 FQGTGA. After removal of 2 bases from V and 8 bases from J, the junction contained 9 bases not matched to a gene. This entry belongs to a study of cytomegalovirus exposure and HLA in healthy donors. Study-wide results and caveats: HLA alleles showed associations with 16,951 TCR beta sequences in a later analysis, at a 0.05 false discovery rate. Analysis was carried out at a later point, and it linked a missense DCLRE1C variant to TCR beta V- and J-gene trimming. Compared with the roughly 700-donor mean, an Asian-associated ancestry cluster reportedly had fewer N-insertions, according to a later analysis.

60 Vbeta and 13 Jbeta primers were used in PCR. Sequenced by immunoSEQ multiplex PCR; TCRdb stores in-frame clones only, minus some. The table lists about 190,000 clones, approximately 81% of them singletons. The TCR originated in a woman aged 25 to 39 in good health and CMV-seronegative. This chain joins TRBV7-3 and TRBJ2-1; 7 bases map to TRBD2. Sequenced input: PBMCs. The CDR3 region is CASSLWGGSRDEQFF. CDR3 nucleotides: TGTGCCAGCAGCTTATGGGGCGGGAGTCGGGATGAGCAGTTCTTC.